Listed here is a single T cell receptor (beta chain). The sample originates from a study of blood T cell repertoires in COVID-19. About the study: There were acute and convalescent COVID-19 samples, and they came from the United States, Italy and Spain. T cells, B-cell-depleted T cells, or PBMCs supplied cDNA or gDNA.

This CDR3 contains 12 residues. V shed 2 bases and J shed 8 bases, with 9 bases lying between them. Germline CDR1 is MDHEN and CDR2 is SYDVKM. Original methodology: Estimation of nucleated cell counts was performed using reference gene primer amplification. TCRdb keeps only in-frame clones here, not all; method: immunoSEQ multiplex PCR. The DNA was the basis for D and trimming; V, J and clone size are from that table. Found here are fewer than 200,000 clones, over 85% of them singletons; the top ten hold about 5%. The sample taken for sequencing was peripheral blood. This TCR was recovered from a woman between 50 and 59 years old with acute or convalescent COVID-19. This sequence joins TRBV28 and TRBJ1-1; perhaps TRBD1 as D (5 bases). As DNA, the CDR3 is TGTGCCAGCAGTTTACGGGGGAACGAAGCTTTCTTT. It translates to CASSLRGNEAFF.